This TCR beta chain was captured by sequencing in a study of blood T cells in healthy people across ages. Alongside a J-beta primer mix, a sample-barcoded 5' primer served in a second PCR lasting 7 to 11 cycles. A tag from a template-switch adaptor with 12 random nucleotides marked each cDNA molecule. TCRdb re-called the 5' RACE reads with MiXCR, one entry per CDR3 protein. The data hold about 1.4 million distinct CDR3 sequences, with around 55% observed a single time. The count of this clonotype is one. The draw of peripheral blood yielded around 10 milliliters from each donor. Deletions cut 0 bases from V and 8 bases from J, with 13 bases between. Germline V lookup: CDR1 MGHRA, CDR2 YSYEKL. The CDR3 sequence is 15 residues long.

The rearrangement links TRBV4-1 to TRBJ1-4; TRBD1 is a possible D gene (6 bases). Sample: blood. The TCR originated in a man younger than 35 in good health. The CDR3 DNA follows: TGCGCCAGCAGCCAAGAGGGCAGGGGCGCGGAAAAACTGTTTTTT. Residues: CASSQEGRGAEKLFF.